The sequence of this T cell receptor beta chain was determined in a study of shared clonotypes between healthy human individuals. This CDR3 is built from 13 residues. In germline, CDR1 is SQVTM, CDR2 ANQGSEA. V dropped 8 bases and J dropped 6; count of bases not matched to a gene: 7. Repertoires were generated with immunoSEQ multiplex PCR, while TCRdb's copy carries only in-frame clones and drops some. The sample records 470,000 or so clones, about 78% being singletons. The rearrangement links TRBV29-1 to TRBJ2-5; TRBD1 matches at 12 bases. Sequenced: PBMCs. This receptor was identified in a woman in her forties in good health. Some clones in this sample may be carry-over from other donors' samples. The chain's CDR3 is CSHGTGGMKTQYF. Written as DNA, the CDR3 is TGCAGCCATGGGACAGGGGGCATGAAGACCCAGTACTTC. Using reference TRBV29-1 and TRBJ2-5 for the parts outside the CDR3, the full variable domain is SAVISQKPSRDICQRGTSLTIQCQVDSQVTMMFWYRQQPGQSLTLIATANQGSEATYESGFVIDKFPISRPNLTFSTLTVSNMSPEDSSIYLCSHGTGGMKTQYFGPGTRLLVL.